The 17 T cell receptor beta chains below all came from one sample that was sequenced in a study of blood T cell repertoires in COVID-19. Clones were read by immunoSEQ multiplex PCR, and TCRdb kept only the in-frame ones, dropping some. The table records 350,000 to 450,000 clones, roughly 90% of them present only once. The sequenced material came from PBMCs or T cells enriched from blood (not recorded which). The source is a woman between 35 and 50 years old who had been exposed to COVID-19.

This sequence joins TRBV7-2 and TRBJ2-7, with 10 bases aligning to TRBD1. The CDR3 has 15 amino acids. V lost 5 bases and J lost 3; bases outside the gene matches: 7. The germline V gene has CDR1 SGHTA and CDR2 FQGNSA. The CDR3 sequence: CASSPPGQGYYEQYF. The CDR3 DNA is TGTGCCAGCAGCCCCCCGGGACAGGGGTACTACGAGCAGTACTTC. The variable domain in full, completed from reference TRBV7-2 and TRBJ2-7, reads GAGVSQSPSNKVTEKGKDVELRCDPISGHTALYWYRQSLGQGLEFLIYFQGNSAPDKSGLPSDRFSAERTGGSVSTLTIQRTQQEDSAVYLCASSPPGQGYYEQYFGPGTRLTVT.

V and J are TRBV12-3 or TRBV12-4 and TRBJ2-7; D call uncertain. The V gene lost 6 bases and the J gene lost 5 bases, with 11 bases spanning the gap. CDR3 length: 12 residues. CDR3 residues: CASSTSGDEQYF. The CDR3 DNA reads TGTGCCAGCAGCACCTCGGGTGACGAGCAGTACTTC.

As regards this clone: This same CDR3 is encoded by further DNA sequences in the sample. This chain uses TRBV19 with TRBJ1-2; 7 nucleotides agree with TRBD1. Trimming at V came to 4 bases and at J to 4 bases, leaving 3 bases not matched to a gene. This CDR3 has 13 amino acids. Germline CDR1 and CDR2: LNHDA and SQIVND (reference sequence). CDR3 sequence reads: CASSKGQSYGYTF. The CDR3 region has the DNA TGTGCCAGTAGTAAGGGACAGAGCTATGGCTACACCTTC.

This clone was picked up a small number of times. The V call is TRBV10-1, the J call TRBJ2-2; 9 bases align to TRBD1. Germline V gene data show CDR1 as WNHNN and CDR2 as SYGVQD (reference sequence). This CDR3 spans 13 amino acids. Unmatched junction bases numbered 6, after V lost 10 bases and J lost 6 bases. The CDR3 reads CATNRDRAGELFF. CDR3 coding DNA: TGCGCCACCAATCGGGACAGGGCCGGGGAGCTGTTTTTT.

The chain couples TRBV29-1 to TRBJ2-7; 13 positions agree with TRBD2. Germline V gene lookup returns CDR1 SQVTM and CDR2 ANQGSEA. The CDR3 is 16 residues long. V lost 6 bases, J lost 7 bases, and 15 bases stayed unmatched. As DNA, the CDR3 is TGCAGCGTGGCGGGACTAGCGGGACACTCCTCGGGGGAGCAGTACTTC. It translates to CSVAGLAGHSSGEQYF.

This clone was counted only a few times. The chain employs TRBV3-1 (or the pseudogene TRBV3-2) and TRBJ2-5, with TRBD1 matching over 10 bases. V trimming: 6 bases; J trimming: 5 bases; junction bases outside the gene matches: 9. The germline V gene has CDR1 LGHDT and CDR2 YNNKEL (reference sequence). The CDR3 sequence is 15 residues long. CDR3 DNA: TGTGCCAGCAGTCAACTGGACAGGGGGAGGGAGACCCAGTACTTC. Its protein is CASSQLDRGRETQYF.

In its sample, this clone was seen a few times. The chain joins TRBV27 to TRBJ2-1, with 10 bases that match TRBD2. The trim removed 0 bases at V and 7 bases at J, leaving 9 bases unmatched. CDR1 is MNHEY, CDR2 SMNVEV, per germline (reference sequence). This CDR3 is 17 amino acids long. This chain's CDR3 is CASSLSRASGRSNEQFF. CDR3 sequence (DNA): TGTGCCAGCAGTTTATCCCGGGCTAGCGGGAGATCGAATGAGCAGTTCTTC.

This clone was found a few times. CDR3 residues: CASSFRQYNSPLHF. The CDR3 DNA sequence: TGTGCCAGCAGCTTCCGACAGTATAATTCACCCCTCCACTTT. This chain links TRBV7-2 with TRBJ1-6; tentative D call: TRBD1 (5 bases). There are 14 residues in the CDR3. V was shortened by 3 bases and J by 4 bases, with 7 bases between the two germline ends. CDR1 is SGHTA, CDR2 FQGNSA, per germline.

The genes are TRBV19 and TRBJ2-1, with TRBD2 matching 8 bases. With 5 bases clipped from V and 0 bases from J, the junction kept 3 bases outside the gene matches. The CDR3 loop spans 15 amino acids. Germline assignment: CDR1 LNHDA and CDR2 SQIVND (reference sequence). CDR3 region: CASSPSGSSYNEQFF. Written as DNA, the CDR3 is TGTGCCAGTAGTCCCAGCGGGAGCTCCTACAATGAGCAGTTCTTC.

V gene TRBV7-2 combines with J gene TRBJ1-3; possibly TRBD1 for D (5 bases). V lost 5 bases to trimming and J lost 6 bases, with 20 bases between them. The CDR3 sequence is 16 residues long. From germline, CDR1 is SGHTA and CDR2 FQGNSA. The DNA of the CDR3 is TGTGCCAGCAGCCCCGACCGCCGGGGGAACAAAAACACCATATATTTT. This sequence encodes CASSPDRRGNKNTIYF. Full variable domain (rest looked up from reference TRBV7-2 and TRBJ1-3): GAGVSQSPSNKVTEKGKDVELRCDPISGHTALYWYRQSLGQGLEFLIYFQGNSAPDKSGLPSDRFSAERTGGSVSTLTIQRTQQEDSAVYLCASSPDRRGNKNTIYFGEGSWLTVV.

The gene calls are TRBV7-2 and TRBJ2-1; 7 bases fit TRBD2. In germline, CDR1 is SGHTA, CDR2 FQGNSA. The CDR3 runs 16 residues. With V trimmed by 5 bases and J by 7 bases, 14 bases remained unmatched. CDR3 in DNA: TGTGCCAGCAGCAGAGGGCCGGGCGGGAGTGATAATGAGCAGTTCTTC. It specifies CASSRGPGGSDNEQFF.

This chain uses TRBV12-5 with TRBJ2-2, with D hard to call. CDR1 and CDR2 (germline): LGHNT, FRNRAP. The CDR3 totals 16 residues. V lost 3 bases and J lost 0, with 11 bases in between. The CDR3 is CASGFSTGTNTGELFF. DNA for the CDR3: TGTGCTAGTGGTTTTTCGACTGGCACGAACACCGGGGAGCTGTTTTTT.

The rearrangement links TRBV12-3 or TRBV12-4 to TRBJ1-2; D is unclear. The CDR3 has 13 residues. V gave up 6 bases and J gave up 8 bases, with 16 bases separating them. DNA of the CDR3: TGTGCCAGCAGCGAGGTTCCAGCGGGGGGCTACACCTTC. This sequence encodes CASSEVPAGGYTF.

The chain is built from TRBV30 and TRBJ1-5; tentative D call: TRBD1 (6 bases). Trimming took off 1 base at V and 0 bases at J, with 25 bases between the two ends. CDR1 is GTSNPN, CDR2 SVGIG, per germline (reference sequence). The CDR3 is 20 amino acids. This CDR3 reads CAWSAYHTGRVHYSNQPQHF. In DNA form, the CDR3 reads TGTGCCTGGAGTGCTTACCATACAGGGAGGGTCCACTATAGCAATCAGCCCCAGCATTTT.

Concerning this clone: The sample holds other DNA sequences that translate to the same CDR3. This sequence joins TRBV7-9 and TRBJ1-1, with D uncertain. The CDR3 has 13 residues. Deletions cut 2 bases from V and 1 base from J, with 5 bases between. The germline gives CDR1 SEHNR, CDR2 FQNEAQ (reference sequence). The CDR3 bases are TGTGCCAGCAGCTTAAAACAGAACACTGAAGCTTTCTTT. Amino acid sequence: CASSLKQNTEAFF.

The chain employs TRBV2 and TRBJ2-3, with D maybe TRBD1 (6 bases). Germline V gives CDR1 SNHLY, CDR2 FYNNEI. The V end was cut by 1 base, the J end by 4 bases, with 15 bases between. CDR3 size: 16 residues. The CDR3 protein is CASSEGQGRRADTQYF. In DNA form, the CDR3 reads TGTGCCAGCAGTGAAGGGCAGGGGCGAAGGGCAGATACGCAGTATTTT.

As concerns this clone: The sample has other DNA sequences that encode this CDR3 too. The gene calls are TRBV7-2 and TRBJ2-7, with 13 positions matching TRBD2. Germline V lookup: CDR1 SGHTA, CDR2 FQGNSA. The CDR3 sequence is 15 residues long. Trimming took 3 bases from V and 6 from J; bases not matched to a gene: 5. The CDR3 protein is CASSLEGLAGLEQYF. CDR3 nucleotides: TGTGCCAGCAGCTTGGAGGGACTAGCGGGACTCGAGCAGTACTTC. Using reference TRBV7-2 and TRBJ2-7 for the parts outside the CDR3, the full variable domain is GAGVSQSPSNKVTEKGKDVELRCDPISGHTALYWYRQSLGQGLEFLIYFQGNSAPDKSGLPSDRFSAERTGGSVSTLTIQRTQQEDSAVYLCASSLEGLAGLEQYFGPGTRLTVT.